This T cell receptor (beta chain) was captured by sequencing in a study of patients and donors after allogeneic stem cell transplantation. This clonotype was seen more than once but under ten times. One entry per CDR3 protein, called by TCRdb with MiXCR from the RT-PCR reads. This table has around 170,000 distinct CDR3 sequences, approximately 22% appearing once. The origin of this receptor is a human donor who was either an allogeneic HSCT recipient or a stem cell or donor lymphocyte infusion donor (not recorded which). It is not recorded whose cells these are; they may come from a transplant donor. The specimen was blood, either unsorted or a sorted T cell fraction (not recorded which).

As DNA, the CDR3 is TGTGCCAGCAGCCTAGGACAGGCAAGGGTTCATGGCTACACCTTC. It yields the protein CASSLGQARVHGYTF. V is TRBV7-2 and J is TRBJ1-2, with 7 bases aligning to TRBD1. Losses at the gene ends were 5 bases for V and 6 bases for J; bases not matched to a gene: 12. Germline CDR1 is SGHTA and CDR2 is FQGNSA. The CDR3 has 15 amino acids.